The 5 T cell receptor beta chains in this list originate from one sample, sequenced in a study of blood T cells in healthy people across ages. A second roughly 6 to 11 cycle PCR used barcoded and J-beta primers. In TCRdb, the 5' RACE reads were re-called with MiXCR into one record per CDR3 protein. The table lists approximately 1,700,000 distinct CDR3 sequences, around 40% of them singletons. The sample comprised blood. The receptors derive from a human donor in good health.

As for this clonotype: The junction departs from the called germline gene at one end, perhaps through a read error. The CDR3 DNA follows: TGTGCCAGCAGCTCCTATCCGGGAACCGGGGAGCGGTTTTTT. Its translation is CASSSYPGTGERFF. The chain is built from TRBV7-3 and TRBJ2-2, with D perhaps matching TRBD2 (5 bases). Looked up from germline, CDR1 is SGHTA and CDR2 is FQGTGA. The CDR3 has 14 amino acids. Filled out from reference TRBV7-3 and TRBJ2-2, the complete variable domain reads GAGVSQTPSNKVTEKGKYVELRCDPISGHTALYWYRQSLGQGPEFLIYFQGTGAADDSGLPNDRFFAVRPEGSVSTLKIQRTERGDSAVYLCASSSYPGTGERFFGEGSRLTVL.

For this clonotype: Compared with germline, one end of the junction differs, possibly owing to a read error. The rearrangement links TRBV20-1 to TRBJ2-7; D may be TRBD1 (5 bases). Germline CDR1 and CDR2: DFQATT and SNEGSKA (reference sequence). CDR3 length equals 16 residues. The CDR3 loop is CSAPRSQGVSSYEHYF. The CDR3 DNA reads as TGCAGTGCCCCCAGATCCCAGGGCGTAAGCTCCTACGAGCACTACTTC.

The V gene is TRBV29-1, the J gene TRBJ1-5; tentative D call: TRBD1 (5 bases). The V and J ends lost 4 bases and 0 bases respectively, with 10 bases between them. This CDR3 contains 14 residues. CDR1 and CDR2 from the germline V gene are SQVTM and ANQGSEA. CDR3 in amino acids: CSVGRGRSNQPQHF. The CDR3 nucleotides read TGCAGCGTTGGGAGGGGACGTAGCAATCAGCCCCAGCATTTT.

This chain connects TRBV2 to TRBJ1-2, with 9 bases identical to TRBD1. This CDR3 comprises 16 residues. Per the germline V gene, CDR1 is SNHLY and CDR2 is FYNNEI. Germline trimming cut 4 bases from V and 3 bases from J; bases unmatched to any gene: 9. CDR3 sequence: CASSAGLDRGHYGYTF. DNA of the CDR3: TGTGCCAGCAGTGCCGGTTTGGACAGGGGACACTATGGCTACACCTTC.

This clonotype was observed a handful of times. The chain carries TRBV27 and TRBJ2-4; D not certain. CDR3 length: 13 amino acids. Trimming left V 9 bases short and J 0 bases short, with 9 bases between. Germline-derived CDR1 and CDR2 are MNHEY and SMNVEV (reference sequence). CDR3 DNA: TGTGCCAGGCCCGATTTAGCCAAAAACATTCAGTACTTC. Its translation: CARPDLAKNIQYF.